The clone carrying this T cell receptor beta chain was recorded a few times. Its target is not known. The data are from a study of T-cell memory formation after mild COVID-19. As for the study in general: Clustering of TCRs was largely donor specific.

The authors produced TCR alpha and TCR beta cDNA libraries with sample barcodes and UMIs by 5'RACE using constant-segment primers. In TCRdb, the 5' RACE reads were re-called with MiXCR into one record per CDR3 protein. The data hold roughly 130,000 distinct CDR3 sequences, with approximately 6.3% observed a single time. CDR3 size: 16 residues. CDR1 SEHNR and CDR2 FQNEAQ come from the germline V gene (reference sequence). The V segment lost 1 base and the J segment 6 bases; nucleotides outside the gene matches: 8. The study's findings and limits: In pre-infection memory, a portion of responding clones appeared, which suggested that cross-reactive memory joined. CD4+ contracting clones were mainly CM and EM; CD8+ ones, EMRA.

This sequence was found in an adult woman who had mild COVID-19 (a few samples of this study predate the infection). Cell type and time point are not known. The sequencing sample was made of PBMCs or a T cell subset sorted from them (not recorded which). The chain couples TRBV7-9 to TRBJ1-5; 8 positions agree with TRBD1. CDR3 nucleotide sequence: TGTGCCAGCAGCTTAGGTCAGGGGGCAATGGGTCAGCCCCAGCATTTT. Its protein product is CASSLGQGAMGQPQHF.